This paragraph reports one T cell receptor beta chain. The sample holds many counts of this clonotype. It lacks a known antigen. No much larger clone exists at a distance of one base, and base qualities are not known. Ficoll-Paque density gradient centrifugation was used to isolate PBMCs. These reads were obtained on an Illumina NovaSeq 6000. Using 5'RACE with constant-segment primers, TCRalpha and TCRbeta cDNA libraries were constructed, with sample barcodes and unique molecular identifiers added in the process. RNA was extracted from every sample with Trizol reagent. The libraries were amplified in two PCR steps, and the second step added a second sample barcode and Illumina TruSeq adapters. Sequencing of the libraries was done on an Illumina NovaSeq, producing 2 x 150 bp paired-end reads. The study's processing was this. Demultiplexing of reads and collapsing into UMI-guided consensus sequences were performed with migec v1.2.7. With mixcr v2.1.11, UMI consensuses were aligned to TRA and TRB V and J templates and assembled into clonotypes. Expanded or contracted clonotypes were those called significant by both edgeR and NoisET, with noise models trained on biological replicates. For edgeR calls, the thresholds were a false discovery rate-adjusted p below 0.01 and a log2 fold-change of 1. As an exploratory analysis of dynamics, max-normalized trajectories of the 1000 most abundant clonotypes were examined with PCA combined with hierarchical clustering. Separately sequenced CD4+ and CD8+ repertoires were used to assign the CD4 or CD8 phenotype of responding clones. Using fastp trimming at Q25 and MiXCR clonotype assembly, TCRdb reanalyzed the public sequencing data and kept in-frame beta chains. Here each entry gathers all rows of one CDR3 protein and keeps the most common genes and DNA. The V and J calls were not made by the authors but by TCRdb's processing. The sample contains 150,000 to 200,000 distinct CDR3 sequences, around 15% of them found a single time. The top ten clonotypes cover 2% to 2.5% of the sample.

The source of the sample is a study of T-cell memory formation after mild COVID-19 (dated by TCRdb to 2020 to 2023). Study-wide context: TCR sequence clusters from the two donors were found to be largely donor specific. T-cell clones expanding and contracting after mild COVID-19 in a couple of donors were tracked by longitudinal TCRalpha and TCRbeta repertoire sequencing. The cohort comprised two young, previously healthy adult volunteers, one female and one male. Beyond this particular receptor, the publication reports: Contracting CD4+ clones were located mainly in the CM and EM memory subsets, whereas CD8+ clones were found to be enriched in EMRA. Whether the second-wave clones peaking on day 37 were SARS-CoV-2 specific was not confirmed. From day 15 to 85, contracting clones showed balanced CD4/CD8 phenotypes, whereas a second wave of clones that expanded from day 15 to 37 leaned towards CD4+. The study included only two mild cases, and larger cohorts that include severe cases with pre-infection samples were judged to be necessary. The detection of some responding clones in pre-infection memory suggests that pre-existing cross-reactive memory T cells joined the SARS-CoV-2 response.

The germline V gene provides CDR1 MNHEY and CDR2 SVGEGT. V ends up 2 bases short and J 5 bases short, with an unmatched junction base count of 8. The CDR3 sequence holds 15 residues, the cysteine and phenylalanine included. Of all the DNA, just the CDR3 is kept, 45 bases in frame from base 1. The rearrangement joined TRBV6-2 or TRBV6-3 to TRBJ2-5, with TRBD1 matching 7 junction bases. The sample comprised PBMCs or a T cell subset sorted from them (not recorded which). The sequence was obtained from an adult woman who had mild COVID-19 (a few samples of this study predate the infection). The sample titles of this study are shuffled in the database, so cell type and time point are left out; the donor was told from shared clones. The sequence in DNA is TGTGCCAGCAGTTACACCGGGACAGCCGCGGAGACCCAGTACTTC. The encoded protein is CASSYTGTAAETQYF.